The clone carrying this T cell receptor (beta chain) was detected a few times. A junction end diverges from the germline sequence, so it may reflect a read error. This sample was taken from a study of cytomegalovirus exposure and HLA in healthy donors. In germline, CDR1 is SSHAT, CDR2 FNYEAQ (reference sequence). CDR3 length: 14 amino acids. Primers: 60 Vbeta forward and 13 Jbeta reverse. Produced via immunoSEQ multiplex PCR; TCRdb's table is partial and in-frame only. The sample records 130,000 to 150,000 clones, about four fifths being singletons. The V gene is TRBV7-7, the J gene TRBJ2-3, with D unclear. What was sequenced was PBMCs. The clonotype was recovered from a male donor in good health and CMV-seropositive. The CDR3 loop is CASSEDSSTDTQYF. CDR3 nucleotide sequence: TGTGCTAGCAGCGAGGATTCTAGCACAGATACGCAGTATTTT.